This T cell receptor beta chain was identified in a study of graft-versus-host responses after intestinal transplantation. Assay: immunoSEQ multiplex PCR; the TCRdb copy retains only in-frame clones and omits some. The data contain roughly 120,000 clones, 85% to 95% of them singletons. Notes on this clone: Its antigen is undetermined.

CDR1 and CDR2 (germline): SQVTM, ANQGSEA. V lost 5 bases, J lost 1 base, and 9 bases stayed unmatched. There are 16 residues in the CDR3. The receptor's source is a human donor who was the organ donor for an intestinal transplant. Sequencing was performed on unstimulated CD8+ T cells sorted from spleen or lymph node cells, taken before transplant. V gene TRBV29-1 combines with J gene TRBJ1-2; TRBD1 matches 11 bases. As DNA, the CDR3 is TGCAGCGTTTTTCGGACAGGGGGCGCGGATAACTATGGCTACACCTTC. It yields the protein CSVFRTGGADNYGYTF.